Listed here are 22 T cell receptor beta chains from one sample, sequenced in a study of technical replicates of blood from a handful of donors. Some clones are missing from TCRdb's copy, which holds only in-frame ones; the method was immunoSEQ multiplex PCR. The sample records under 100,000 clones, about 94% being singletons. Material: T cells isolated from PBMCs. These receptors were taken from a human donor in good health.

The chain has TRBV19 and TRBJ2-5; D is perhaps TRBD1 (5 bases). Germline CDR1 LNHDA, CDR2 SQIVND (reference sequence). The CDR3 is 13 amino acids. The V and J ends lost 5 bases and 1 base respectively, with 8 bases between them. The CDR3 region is CASSAGIQETQYF. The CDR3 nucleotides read TGTGCCAGTAGTGCAGGGATCCAAGAGACCCAGTACTTC. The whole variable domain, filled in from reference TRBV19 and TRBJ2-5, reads DGGITQSPKYLFRKEGQNVTLSCEQNLNHDAMYWYRQDPGQGLRLIYYSQIVNDFQKGDIAEGYSVSREKKESFPLTVTSAQKNPTAFYLCASSAGIQETQYFGPGTRLLVL.

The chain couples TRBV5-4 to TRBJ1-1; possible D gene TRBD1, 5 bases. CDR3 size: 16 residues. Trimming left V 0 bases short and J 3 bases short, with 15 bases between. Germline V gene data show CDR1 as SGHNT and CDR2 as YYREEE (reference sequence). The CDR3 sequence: CASSLDIQALDTEAFF. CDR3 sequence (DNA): TGTGCCAGCAGCTTGGACATACAGGCCCTGGACACTGAAGCTTTCTTT.

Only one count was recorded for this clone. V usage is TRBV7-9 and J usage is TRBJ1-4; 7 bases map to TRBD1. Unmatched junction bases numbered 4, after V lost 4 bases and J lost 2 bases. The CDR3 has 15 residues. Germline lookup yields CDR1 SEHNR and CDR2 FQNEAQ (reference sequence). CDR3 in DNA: TGTGCCAGCAGCTCACAGGGGAAGACTAATGAAAAACTGTTTTTT. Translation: CASSSQGKTNEKLFF.

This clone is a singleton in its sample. This CDR3 is CASTRGSEYEQYF. The CDR3 DNA reads as TGTGCCAGTACTAGGGGGTCGGAATACGAGCAGTACTTC. This chain joins TRBV19 and TRBJ2-7; D is perhaps TRBD1 (6 bases). The CDR3 is 13 residues long. Per the germline V gene, CDR1 is LNHDA and CDR2 is SQIVND (reference sequence). The V and J ends lost 7 bases and 4 bases respectively, with 14 bases between them.

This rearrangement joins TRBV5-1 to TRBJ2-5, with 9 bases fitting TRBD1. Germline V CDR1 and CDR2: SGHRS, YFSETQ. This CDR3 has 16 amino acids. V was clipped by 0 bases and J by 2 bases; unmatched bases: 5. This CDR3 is CASSLATGGRQETQYF. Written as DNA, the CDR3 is TGCGCCAGCAGCTTGGCCACAGGGGGCAGACAAGAGACCCAGTACTTC. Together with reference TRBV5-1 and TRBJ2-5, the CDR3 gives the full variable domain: KAGVTQTPRYLIKTRGQQVTLSCSPISGHRSVSWYQQTPGQGLQFLFEYFSETQRNKGNFPGRFSGRQFSNSRSEMNVSTLELGDSALYLCASSLATGGRQETQYFGPGTRLLVL.

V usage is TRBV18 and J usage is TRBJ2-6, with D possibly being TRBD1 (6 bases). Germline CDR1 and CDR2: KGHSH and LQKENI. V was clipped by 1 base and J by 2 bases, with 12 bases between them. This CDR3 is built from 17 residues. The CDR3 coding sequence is TGTGCCAGCTCACCACGGGGGCTAGGGCCTGGGGCCAACGTCCTGACTTTC. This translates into CASSPRGLGPGANVLTF.

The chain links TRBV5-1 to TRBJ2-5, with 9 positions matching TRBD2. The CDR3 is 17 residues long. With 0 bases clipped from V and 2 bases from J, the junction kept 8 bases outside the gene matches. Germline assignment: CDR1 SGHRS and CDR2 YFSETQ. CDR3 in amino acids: CASSLAVAGVGQETQYF. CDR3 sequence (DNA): TGCGCCAGCAGCTTGGCGGTAGCGGGAGTAGGGCAAGAGACCCAGTACTTC.

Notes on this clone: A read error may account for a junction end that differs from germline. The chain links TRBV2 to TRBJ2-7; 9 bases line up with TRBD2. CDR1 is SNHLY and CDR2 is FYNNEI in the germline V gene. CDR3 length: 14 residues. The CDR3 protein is CASIEGLAGIEQYF. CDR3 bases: TGTGCCAGCATTGAAGGCCTAGCGGGGATCGAGCAGTACTTC.

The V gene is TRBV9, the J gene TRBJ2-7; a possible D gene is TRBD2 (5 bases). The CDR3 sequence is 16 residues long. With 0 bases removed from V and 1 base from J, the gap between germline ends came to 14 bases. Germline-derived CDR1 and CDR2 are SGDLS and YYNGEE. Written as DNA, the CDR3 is TGTGCCAGCAGCGTAGGCGATAGCGAGAGTTCCTACGAGCAGTACTTC. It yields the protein CASSVGDSESSYEQYF. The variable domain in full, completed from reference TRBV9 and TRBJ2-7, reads DSGVTQTPKHLITATGQRVTLRCSPRSGDLSVYWYQQSLDQGLQFLIQYYNGEERAKGNILERFSAQQFPDLHSELNLSSLELGDSALYFCASSVGDSESSYEQYFGPGTRLTVT.

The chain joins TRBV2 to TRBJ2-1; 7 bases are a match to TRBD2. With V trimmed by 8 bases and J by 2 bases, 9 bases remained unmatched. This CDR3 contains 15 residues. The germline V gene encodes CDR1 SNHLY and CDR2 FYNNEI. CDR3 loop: CASAREVVPYNEQFF. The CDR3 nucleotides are TGTGCCAGCGCCCGGGAGGTCGTGCCCTACAATGAGCAGTTCTTC.

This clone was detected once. This CDR3 reads CASLLDRGVGYTF. Here the CDR3 DNA reads TGTGCCAGCCTTCTGGACAGGGGAGTTGGCTACACCTTC. This sequence joins TRBV6-1 and TRBJ1-2, with 9 positions matching TRBD1. Germline V CDR1 and CDR2: MNHNS, SASEGT. The CDR3 contains 13 residues. J gave up 7 bases and V 8 bases, and 8 bases lay outside the gene matches.

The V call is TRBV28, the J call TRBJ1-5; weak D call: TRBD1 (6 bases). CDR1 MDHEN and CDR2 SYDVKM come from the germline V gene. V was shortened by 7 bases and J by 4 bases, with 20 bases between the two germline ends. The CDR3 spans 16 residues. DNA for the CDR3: TGTGCCAGCACCACAAATGGGGAGGGGGATAATCAGCCCCAGCATTTT. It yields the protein CASTTNGEGDNQPQHF. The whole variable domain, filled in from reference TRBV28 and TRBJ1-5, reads DVKVTQSSRYLVKRTGEKVFLECVQDMDHENMFWYRQDPGLGLRLIYFSYDVKMKEKGDIPEGYSVSREKKERFSLILESASTNQTSMYLCASTTNGEGDNQPQHFGDGTRLSIL.

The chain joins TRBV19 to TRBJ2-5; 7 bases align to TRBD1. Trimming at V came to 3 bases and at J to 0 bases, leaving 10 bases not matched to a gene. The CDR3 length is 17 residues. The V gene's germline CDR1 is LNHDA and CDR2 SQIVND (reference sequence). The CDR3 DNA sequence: TGTGCCAGTAGTATCACTCCGGGACAGCTAAACCAAGAGACCCAGTACTTC. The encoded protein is CASSITPGQLNQETQYF.

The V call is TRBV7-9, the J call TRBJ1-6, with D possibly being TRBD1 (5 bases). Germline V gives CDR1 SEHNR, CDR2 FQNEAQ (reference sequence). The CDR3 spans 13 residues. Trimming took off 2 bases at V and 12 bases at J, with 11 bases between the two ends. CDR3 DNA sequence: TGTGCCAGCAGCTTATCGGGGGAGGGACCCCTCCACTTT. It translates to CASSLSGEGPLHF.

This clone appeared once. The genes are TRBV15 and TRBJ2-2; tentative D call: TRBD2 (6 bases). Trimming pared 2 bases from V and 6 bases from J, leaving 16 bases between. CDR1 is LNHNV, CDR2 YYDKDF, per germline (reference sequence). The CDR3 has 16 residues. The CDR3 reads CATSRLEEGPSGELFF. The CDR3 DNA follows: TGTGCCACCAGCAGACTGGAGGAGGGCCCTTCCGGGGAGCTGTTTTTT.

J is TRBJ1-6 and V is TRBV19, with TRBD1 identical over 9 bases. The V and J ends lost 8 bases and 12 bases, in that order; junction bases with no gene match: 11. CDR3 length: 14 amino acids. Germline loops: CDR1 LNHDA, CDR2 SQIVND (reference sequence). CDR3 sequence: CASGWGQGNGPLHF. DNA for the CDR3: TGTGCCAGTGGGTGGGGACAGGGTAATGGACCCCTCCACTTT. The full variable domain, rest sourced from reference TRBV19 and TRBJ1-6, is DGGITQSPKYLFRKEGQNVTLSCEQNLNHDAMYWYRQDPGQGLRLIYYSQIVNDFQKGDIAEGYSVSREKKESFPLTVTSAQKNPTAFYLCASGWGQGNGPLHFGNGTRLTVT.

Written as DNA, the CDR3 is TGTGCCAGCAGCTCAGTAACACGAGATACGCAGTATTTT. Protein product: CASSSVTRDTQYF. The gene calls are TRBV7-3 and TRBJ2-3; D remains ambiguous. Germline loops: CDR1 SGHTA, CDR2 FQGTGA. With 4 bases removed from V and 5 bases from J, the gap between germline ends came to 10 bases. This CDR3 has 13 residues.

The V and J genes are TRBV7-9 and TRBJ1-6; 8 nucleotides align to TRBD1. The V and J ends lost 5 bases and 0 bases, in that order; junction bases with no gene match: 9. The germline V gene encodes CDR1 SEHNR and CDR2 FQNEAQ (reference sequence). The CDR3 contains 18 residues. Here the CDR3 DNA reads TGTGCCAGCAGCCCGCGACAGGGGACATACTCCTATAATTCACCCCTCCACTTT. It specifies CASSPRQGTYSYNSPLHF.

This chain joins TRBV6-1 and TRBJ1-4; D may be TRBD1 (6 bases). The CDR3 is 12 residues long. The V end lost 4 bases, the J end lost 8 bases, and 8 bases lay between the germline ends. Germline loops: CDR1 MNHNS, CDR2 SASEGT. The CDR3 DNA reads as TGTGCCAGCAGTGGACAGGTCGAAAAACTGTTTTTT. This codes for CASSGQVEKLFF.

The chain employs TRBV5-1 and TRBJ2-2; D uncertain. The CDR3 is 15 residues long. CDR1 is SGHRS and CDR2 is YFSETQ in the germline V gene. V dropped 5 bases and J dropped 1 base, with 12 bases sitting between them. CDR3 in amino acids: CASSGWQVNTGELFF. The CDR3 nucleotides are TGCGCCAGCAGTGGTTGGCAGGTGAACACCGGGGAGCTGTTTTTT.

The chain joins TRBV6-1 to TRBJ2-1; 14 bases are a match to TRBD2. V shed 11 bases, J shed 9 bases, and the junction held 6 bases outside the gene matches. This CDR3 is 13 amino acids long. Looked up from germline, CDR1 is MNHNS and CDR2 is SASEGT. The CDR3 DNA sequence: TGTGCCGGGGGGACTAGCGGGAGAACTGAGCAGTTCTTC. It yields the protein CAGGTSGRTEQFF.

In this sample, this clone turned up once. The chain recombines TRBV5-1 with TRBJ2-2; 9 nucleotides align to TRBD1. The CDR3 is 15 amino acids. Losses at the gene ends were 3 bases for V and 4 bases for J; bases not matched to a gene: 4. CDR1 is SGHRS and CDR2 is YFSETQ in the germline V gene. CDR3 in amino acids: CASSSGQGSTGELFF. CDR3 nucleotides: TGCGCCAGCAGCTCGGGACAGGGTAGCACCGGGGAGCTGTTTTTT. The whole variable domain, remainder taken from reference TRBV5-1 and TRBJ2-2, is KAGVTQTPRYLIKTRGQQVTLSCSPISGHRSVSWYQQTPGQGLQFLFEYFSETQRNKGNFPGRFSGRQFSNSRSEMNVSTLELGDSALYLCASSSGQGSTGELFFGEGSRLTVL.